The next 8 T cell receptor beta chains were all read from a single sample in a study of T-cell memory formation after mild COVID-19. TCRdb itself ran the 5' RACE reads through MiXCR, one entry per CDR3 protein. The sample includes more than 300,000 distinct CDR3 sequences, approximately 22% of them seen just once. The specimen sequenced was PBMCs or a T cell subset sorted from them (not recorded which). The source of these receptors is a man between 18 and 35 years old who had mild COVID-19 (a few samples of this study predate the infection). Cell type and time point are not known.

In its sample, this clonotype was seen many times. The rearrangement joins TRBV6-2 or TRBV6-3 to TRBJ2-5; TRBD2 agrees at 13 bases. Germline V CDR1 and CDR2: MNHEY, SVGEGT. This CDR3 has 16 residues. Unmatched junction bases numbered 4, after V lost 4 bases and J lost 2 bases. In DNA, the CDR3 is TGTGCCAGCAGTTCGACTAGCGGGGGGTTACAAGAGACCCAGTACTTC. Protein sequence: CASSSTSGGLQETQYF.

For the CDR3, the DNA is TGTGCCAGCAGCCATAACAGGAACTATGGCTACACCTTC. This gives the protein CASSHNRNYGYTF. The gene calls are TRBV4-2 and TRBJ1-2; D is perhaps TRBD1 (5 bases). The CDR3 extends over 13 amino acids. The germline gives CDR1 LGHNA, CDR2 YNFKEQ. Between the trimmed V and J ends, which lost 3 bases and 2 bases, there was a span of 7 bases.

The chain recombines TRBV6-6 with TRBJ2-2; D ambiguous. Germline CDR1 is MNHNY and CDR2 is SVGAGI (reference sequence). The CDR3 is made up of 16 amino acids. Trimming pared 4 bases from V and 3 bases from J, leaving 15 bases between. Written as DNA, the CDR3 is TGTGCCAGCAGTTTCTCCCAGCCCGGATACACCGGGGAGCTGTTTTTT. Its translation is CASSFSQPGYTGELFF.

This sequence joins TRBV29-1 and TRBJ1-1, with a weak D call TRBD1 (5 bases). The CDR3 is 13 residues long. The V gene's germline CDR1 is SQVTM and CDR2 ANQGSEA. V was cut by 7 bases and J by 2 bases, with 14 bases left in between. CDR3 sequence: CSAAGQGNTEAFF. CDR3 in DNA: TGCAGCGCAGCGGGCCAGGGAAACACTGAAGCTTTCTTT.

The table lists this clonotype with a few counts. CDR3 sequence: CASSYGQLLFGGYTF. CDR3 nucleotide sequence: TGTGCCAGCAGTTACGGACAGCTCCTTTTTGGTGGCTACACCTTC. V is TRBV6-5 and J is TRBJ1-2, with D possibly being TRBD1 (6 bases). The CDR3 is made up of 15 amino acids. The ends were cut back, 2 bases at V and 7 bases at J, with 17 bases in the middle. Germline CDR1 reads MNHEY; CDR2 reads SVGAGI.

V is TRBV20-1 and J is TRBJ2-1; 8 bases agree with TRBD2. V trimming: 3 bases; J trimming: 4 bases; junction bases outside the gene matches: 14. This CDR3 has 17 residues. Germline V gene lookup returns CDR1 DFQATT and CDR2 SNEGSKA (reference sequence). The CDR3 here is CSARGGELAARYNEQFF. The CDR3 region has the DNA TGCAGTGCTAGGGGGGGCGAACTAGCGGCCCGTTACAATGAGCAGTTCTTC.

This clonotype was seen a handful of times. This chain links TRBV9 with TRBJ2-1; D might be TRBD1 or TRBD2, each matching 5 bases. The CDR3 runs 15 residues. Germline CDR1 SGDLS, CDR2 YYNGEE. The V and J ends lost 5 bases and 6 bases respectively, with 18 bases between them. The CDR3 spells CASSAPGTVPNEQFF. CDR3 coding DNA: TGTGCCAGCAGTGCTCCCGGGACGGTACCCAATGAGCAGTTCTTC.

The chain couples TRBV10-3 to TRBJ1-6, with D maybe TRBD1 (5 bases). Germline-derived CDR1 and CDR2 are ENHRY and SYGVKD. The CDR3 totals 13 residues. Trimming pared 4 bases from V and 10 bases from J, leaving 11 bases between. The CDR3 sequence is CAISAREVSPLHF. CDR3 DNA sequence: TGTGCCATCAGTGCCAGGGAGGTATCACCCCTCCACTTT.